The present TCR beta chain was sequenced within a study of response to subunit inactivated influenza vaccine. Points from the study as a whole: With each seasonal influenza vaccination, the authors suggested, few new T cells are recruited.

The CDR3 length is 18 residues. Germline V lookup: CDR1 LGHNA, CDR2 YSLEER. J lost 7 bases, V lost 3 bases, and 9 bases had no gene match. For this clonotype: What it binds is not known.

Using its own MiXCR run on the RT-PCR reads, TCRdb lists one record per CDR3 protein. Of 800,000 or so distinct CDR3 sequences listed, 21% are singletons. The V gene is TRBV4-3, the J gene TRBJ2-4, with 16 bases fitting TRBD2. Specimen: PBMCs from blood, collected more than 4 days after vaccination. The source of this sequence is a man aged 50 to 59 who received an inactivated influenza vaccine. The CDR3 DNA is TGCGCCAGCAGCCAGGATGGGACTAGCGGGAGGGCCGGGAACATTCAGTACTTC. Translation gives CASSQDGTSGRAGNIQYF.